This TCR gamma chain was profiled in a study of gamma-delta T cells after stem cell transplantation. This clone was counted only a few times. TCRdb re-identified clones in the RT-PCR reads via CATT. The sample has 1,500 to 2,000 gamma-chain clones, over 15% seen once. Germline CDR1 reads EGSTGY; CDR2 reads YDSYTSSV. This CDR3 region has 15 residues. V shed 1 base and J 2 bases; nucleotides not matched to a gene: 4. Sequencing was carried out using gamma-delta T cells. The chain recombines TRGV4 with TRGJP2. The clonotype comes from a human donor. It is not recorded whose cells these are; they may come from a transplant donor. The CDR3 DNA is TGTGCCACCTGGGATGGCGGGAGTAGTGATTGGATCAAGACGTTT. This translates into CATWDGGSSDWIKTF.